This is a list of T cell receptor beta chains from one sample in a study of cytomegalovirus exposure and HLA in healthy donors. Assay: immunoSEQ multiplex PCR; the TCRdb copy retains only in-frame clones and omits some. Of about 50,000 clones listed, over 60% are singletons. Sample: PBMCs. The receptors originated from a man younger than 45 in good health and CMV-seropositive. CDR3s include the opening cysteine and the closing phenylalanine or tryptophan. D genes are given only for firm matches. Some rows mark clone size as missing; the rest say once, few, many or name a class of expanded clone.

D gene	V gene	clone size	J gene	CDR3 protein	CDR3 DNA
TRBD1	TRBV7-9	.	TRBJ1-4	CASSPSRGRIEKLFF	TGTGCCAGCAGCCCGTCGAGGGGGCGCATTGAAAAACTGTTTTTT
TRBD2	TRBV4-2	once	TRBJ2-2	CASSQEDRDLLAGDTGELFF	TGTGCCAGCAGCCAGGAGGACAGGGATCTTCTAGCGGGGGACACCGGGGAGCTGTTTTTT
TRBD2	TRBV9	.	TRBJ2-3	CASSTRGSGGAADTQYF	TGTGCCAGCAGCACCCGGGGTAGCGGGGGGGCCGCGGATACGCAGTATTTT
.	TRBV7-9	.	TRBJ1-3	CASSASQGIGNTIYF	TGTGCCAGCAGCGCGTCACAGGGAATCGGAAACACCATATATTTT
TRBD1	TRBV6-5	.	TRBJ2-7	CASSTPGQVNEQYF	TGTGCCAGCAGTACCCCGGGACAGGTTAACGAGCAGTACTTC
TRBD1	TRBV7-3	once	TRBJ1-1	CASSATGVNTEAFF	TGTGCCAGCAGCGCGACAGGGGTTAACACTGAAGCTTTCTTT
TRBD1	TRBV29-1	.	TRBJ2-2	CSVEGGQGRSGELFF	TGCAGCGTTGAAGGTGGACAGGGACGTAGCGGGGAGCTGTTTTTT
TRBD1	TRBV2	.	TRBJ2-1	CASRFATGDYNEQFF	TGTGCCAGCAGATTCGCGACAGGGGACTACAATGAGCAGTTCTTC
.	TRBV6-6	.	TRBJ1-1	CASGPGQNTEAFF	TGTGCCAGCGGACCGGGACAGAACACTGAAGCTTTCTTT
.	TRBV27	.	TRBJ2-1	CASSLRSSVYNEQFF	TGTGCCAGCAGTTTGAGGTCTAGCGTCTACAATGAGCAGTTCTTC
.	TRBV2	few	TRBJ2-6	CASANVRSGANVLTF	TGTGCCAGTGCTAACGTCCGTTCCGGGGCCAACGTCCTGACTTTC
TRBD2	TRBV9	once	TRBJ2-6	CASSVAIAGGPGANVLTF	TGTGCCAGCAGCGTAGCCATAGCGGGGGGGCCTGGGGCCAACGTCCTGACTTTC
.	TRBV11-2	once	TRBJ1-1	CASAVVVNTEAFF	TGTGCCAGCGCCGTAGTGGTAAACACTGAAGCTTTCTTT
TRBD1	TRBV5-4	few	TRBJ1-6	CASNSGGLSSYNSPLHF	TGTGCCAGCAACTCAGGGGGATTGAGCTCCTATAATTCACCCCTCCACTTT
TRBD1	TRBV4-1	.	TRBJ1-2	CASSLVQGVYGYTF	TGCGCCAGCAGCCTCGTACAGGGGGTCTATGGCTACACCTTC
TRBD1	TRBV18	.	TRBJ2-7	CASFTGGGEQYF	TGTGCCAGCTTCACAGGGGGCGGCGAGCAGTACTTC
TRBD1	TRBV6-5	few	TRBJ1-1	CASRGGRGTEAFF	TGTGCCAGCAGAGGGGGCCGAGGGACTGAAGCTTTCTTT
TRBD1	TRBV5-4	few	TRBJ1-4	CASRYGGQGDEKLFF	TGTGCCAGCAGGTACGGTGGACAGGGTGATGAAAAACTGTTTTTT
.	TRBV9	.	TRBJ2-7	CASSTRDGQSYEQYF	TGTGCCAGCAGCACTCGGGACGGACAGTCCTACGAGCAGTACTTC
.	TRBV5-8	.	TRBJ1-5	CASSFTQGNQPQHF	TGTGCCAGCAGCTTTACCCAGGGGAATCAGCCCCAGCATTTT
.	TRBV5-6	.	TRBJ1-1	CASTGNTEAFF	TGTGCCAGCACAGGGAACACTGAAGCTTTCTTT
.	TRBV11-2	.	TRBJ1-1	CASSLDLSGENEAFF	TGTGCCAGCAGCTTAGATCTCTCAGGGGAGAATGAAGCTTTCTTT
.	TRBV27	.	TRBJ2-7	CASSSRQGWNYEQYF	TGTGCCAGCAGTTCCCGGCAGGGATGGAACTACGAGCAGTACTTC
.	TRBV4-1	.	TRBJ1-1	CASSQGPVEGGDTEAFF	TGCGCCAGCAGCCAAGGTCCCGTCGAAGGGGGAGACACTGAAGCTTTCTTT
.	TRBV30	.	TRBJ1-5	CAWSVATAGNQPQHF	TGTGCCTGGAGTGTAGCGACCGCGGGCAATCAGCCCCAGCATTTT
.	TRBV5-4	.	TRBJ1-1	CASSGIGEGGEAFF	TGTGCCAGCAGCGGTATAGGGGAAGGGGGTGAAGCTTTCTTT
.	TRBV5-4	.	TRBJ1-6	CASSLSVARDNSPLHF	TGTGCCAGCAGCTTGTCGGTCGCCAGGGATAATTCACCCCTCCACTTT
TRBD1	TRBV5-1	.	TRBJ1-4	CASSGTGVYEKLFF	TGCGCCAGCAGCGGGACAGGGGTATATGAAAAACTGTTTTTT
.	TRBV18	.	TRBJ1-4	CASSPPGGRGGEKLFF	TGTGCCAGCTCACCGCCCGGAGGGAGGGGAGGTGAAAAACTGTTTTTT
.	TRBV7-2	.	TRBJ2-1	CASSPRVGGKANEQFF	TGTGCCAGCAGCCCGAGGGTCGGAGGGAAGGCTAATGAGCAGTTCTTC
.	TRBV5-1	.	TRBJ1-1	CASRLGASEAFF	TGCGCCAGCAGATTGGGGGCCAGTGAAGCTTTCTTT
.	TRBV5-6	.	TRBJ1-3	CASRLTASSSGNTIYF	TGTGCCAGCAGATTGACAGCATCGAGCTCTGGAAACACCATATATTTT
TRBD2	TRBV7-2	.	TRBJ2-1	CASSSTSGVNEQFF	TGTGCCAGCAGCTCGACTAGCGGGGTCAATGAGCAGTTCTTC
TRBD1	TRBV19	.	TRBJ2-7	CASSNRDRHNYEQYF	TGTGCCAGTAGTAACCGGGACAGGCATAACTACGAGCAGTACTTC
.	TRBV7-2	.	TRBJ2-3	CASSRFERAIDTQYF	TGTGCCAGCAGCCGATTTGAGCGGGCGATAGATACGCAGTATTTT